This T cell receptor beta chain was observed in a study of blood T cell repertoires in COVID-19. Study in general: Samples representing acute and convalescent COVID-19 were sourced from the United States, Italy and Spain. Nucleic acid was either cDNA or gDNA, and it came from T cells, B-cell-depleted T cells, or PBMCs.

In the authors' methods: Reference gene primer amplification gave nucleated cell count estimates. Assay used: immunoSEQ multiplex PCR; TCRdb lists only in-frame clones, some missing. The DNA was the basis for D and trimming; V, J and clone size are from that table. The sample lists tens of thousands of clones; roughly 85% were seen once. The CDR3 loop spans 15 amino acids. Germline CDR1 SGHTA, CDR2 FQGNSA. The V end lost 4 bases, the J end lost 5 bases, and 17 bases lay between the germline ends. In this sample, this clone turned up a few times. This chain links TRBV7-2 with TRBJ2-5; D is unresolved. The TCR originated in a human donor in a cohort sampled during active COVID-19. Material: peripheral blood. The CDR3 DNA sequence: TGTGCCAGCAGCTCGTATGTGGGTAGCTTGGAGACCCAGTACTTC. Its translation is CASSSYVGSLETQYF. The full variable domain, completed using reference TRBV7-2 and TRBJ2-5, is GAGVSQSPSNKVTEKGKDVELRCDPISGHTALYWYRQSLGQGLEFLIYFQGNSAPDKSGLPSDRFSAERTGGSVSTLTIQRTQQEDSAVYLCASSSYVGSLETQYFGPGTRLLVL.